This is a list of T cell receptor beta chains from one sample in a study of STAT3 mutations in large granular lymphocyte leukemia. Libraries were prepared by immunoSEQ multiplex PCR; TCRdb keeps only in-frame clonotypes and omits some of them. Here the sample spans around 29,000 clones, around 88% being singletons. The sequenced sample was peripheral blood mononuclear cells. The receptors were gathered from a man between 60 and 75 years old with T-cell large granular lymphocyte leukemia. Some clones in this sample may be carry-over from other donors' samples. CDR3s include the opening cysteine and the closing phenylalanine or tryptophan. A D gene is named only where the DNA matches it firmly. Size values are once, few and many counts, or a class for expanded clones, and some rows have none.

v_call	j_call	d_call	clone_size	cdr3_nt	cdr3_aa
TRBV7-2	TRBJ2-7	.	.	TGTGCCAGCAGCTTACGACAGGCGATGGGCGAGCAGTACTTC	CASSLRQAMGEQYF
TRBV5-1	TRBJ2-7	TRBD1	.	TGCGCCAGCAGCCCAAAGGGGGACAGGGCCTACGAGCAGTACTTC	CASSPKGDRAYEQYF
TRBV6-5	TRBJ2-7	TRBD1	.	TGTGCCAGCAGGACAGGGGGTTTGCGCGAGCAGTACTTC	CASRTGGLREQYF
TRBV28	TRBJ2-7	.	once	TGTGCCAGCAGTTTCATCTACGAGCAGTACTTC	CASSFIYEQYF
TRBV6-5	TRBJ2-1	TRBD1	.	TGTGCCAGCAGTTACGGATTGGGACAGTACAATGAGCAGTTCTTC	CASSYGLGQYNEQFF
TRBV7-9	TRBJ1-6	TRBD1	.	TGTGCCAGCAGCGCCGGACAGGTCTTTAATTCACCCCTCCACTTT	CASSAGQVFNSPLHF
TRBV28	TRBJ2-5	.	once	TGTGCCAGCAGCCCCCCCTACAGACAAGAGACCCAGTACTTC	CASSPPYRQETQYF
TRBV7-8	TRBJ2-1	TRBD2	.	TGTGCCAGCAGCTCCCCCAAGGGTAGCGGGCTGAGTAATGAGCAGTTCTTC	CASSSPKGSGLSNEQFF
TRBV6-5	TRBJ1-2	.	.	TGTGCCAGCAGTCCACCGGACAGCCATTACTACGGCTACACCTTC	CASSPPDSHYYGYTF
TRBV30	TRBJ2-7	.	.	TGTGCCTGGAGCCCCGGACAGAGTCGGTACTTC	CAWSPGQSRYF
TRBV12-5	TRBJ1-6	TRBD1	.	TGTGCTAGTGGTTTTCGGGACAGGGAGAATTCACCCCTCCACTTT	CASGFRDRENSPLHF
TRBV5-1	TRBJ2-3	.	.	TGCGCCAGCAGCTTGGGAGGGCTGGCAGATACGCAGTATTTT	CASSLGGLADTQYF
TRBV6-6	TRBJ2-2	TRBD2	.	TGTGCCAGCAGTCCCCCGGGCGGGAGGGAGCTACGGAGGTTTTTT	CASSPPGGRELRRFF
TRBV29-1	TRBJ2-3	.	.	TGCAGCGTTGCTGGGACAGATACGCAGTATTTT	CSVAGTDTQYF
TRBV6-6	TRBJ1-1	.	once	TGTGCCAGCAACCGACAGGACACTGAAGCTTTCTTT	CASNRQDTEAFF
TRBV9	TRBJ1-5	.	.	TGTGCCAGCAGCCGAAGCAGCAATCAGCCCCAGCATTTT	CASSRSSNQPQHF
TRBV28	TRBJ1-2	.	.	TGTGCCAGCAGTTTAACTTCGGACCGGTTTAATGGCTACACCTTC	CASSLTSDRFNGYTF
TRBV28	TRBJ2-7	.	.	TGTGCCAGCAGTCCTCTACGGGGGAGCAACGAGCAGTACTTC	CASSPLRGSNEQYF
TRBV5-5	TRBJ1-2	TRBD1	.	TGTGCCAGCAGCCCCCGGGACAGAGACTTCTATGGCTACACCTTC	CASSPRDRDFYGYTF
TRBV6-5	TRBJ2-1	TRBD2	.	TGTGCCACGGGACTAGCGAGGGAGCAGTTCTTC	CATGLAREQFF
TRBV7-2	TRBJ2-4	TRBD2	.	TGTGCCAGCAGCCCGCCCCGGGGGGACGCGTGGAACATTCAGTACTTC	CASSPPRGDAWNIQYF
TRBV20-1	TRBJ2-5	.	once	TGCAGTCACAGGACTGGAGAGACCCAGTACTTC	CSHRTGETQYF
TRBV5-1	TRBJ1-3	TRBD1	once	TGCGCCAGCAGCATTCAGGGGGCGGGAAACACCATATATTTT	CASSIQGAGNTIYF
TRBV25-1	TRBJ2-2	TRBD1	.	TGTGCCAGCAGTGAATGGGACAGGGGAAACACCGGGGAGCTGTTTTTT	CASSEWDRGNTGELFF
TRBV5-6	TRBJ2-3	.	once	TGTGCCAGCAGTAGGCGGGGCACAGATACGCAGTATTTT	CASSRRGTDTQYF
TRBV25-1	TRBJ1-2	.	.	TGTGCCAGCAGTGAAATCGATGGCTACACCTTC	CASSEIDGYTF
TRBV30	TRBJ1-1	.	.	TGTGCCTGGAGTCCTCGTACGGGCGAAGCTTTCTTT	CAWSPRTGEAFF
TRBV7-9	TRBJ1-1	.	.	TGTGCCAGCAGCTTGGCGGGGTTGAGGACTGAAGCTTTCTTT	CASSLAGLRTEAFF
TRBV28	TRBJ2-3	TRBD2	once	TGTGCCAGCAGTTCGGGACTAGCGGGAGTGGATACGCAGTATTTT	CASSSGLAGVDTQYF
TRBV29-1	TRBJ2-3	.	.	TGCAGCGTTGCGGCGGGTAGGACAGATACGCAGTATTTT	CSVAAGRTDTQYF
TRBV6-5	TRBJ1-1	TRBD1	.	TGTGCCAGCAGTTACTCGACAGGGGTGGACACTGAAGCTTTCTTT	CASSYSTGVDTEAFF
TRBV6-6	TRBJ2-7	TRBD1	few	TGTGCCAGCAGTAGGGACAGGGTCGAGCAGTACTTC	CASSRDRVEQYF
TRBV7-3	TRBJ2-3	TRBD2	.	TGTGCCAGCAGCTTATCGGGACTAGACACAGATACGCAGTATTTT	CASSLSGLDTDTQYF
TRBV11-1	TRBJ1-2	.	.	TGTGCCAGCAGCTTATTCACAGGGCAGGACTATGGCTACACCTTC	CASSLFTGQDYGYTF
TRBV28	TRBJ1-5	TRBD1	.	TGTGCCAGCAGTACCAGGGGGAGAGGGCCCCAGCATTTT	CASSTRGRGPQHF
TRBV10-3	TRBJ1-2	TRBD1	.	TGTGCCATCAGTGAGTCTGGGACAGGGGACGGCTACACCTTC	CAISESGTGDGYTF
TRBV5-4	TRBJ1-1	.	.	TGTGCCAGCAGCCCTAGCCGGGTGGGGCAGGGCACTGAAGCTTTCTTT	CASSPSRVGQGTEAFF
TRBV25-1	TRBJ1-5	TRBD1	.	TGTGCCAGCAGTGTGACAGGGGTCAATCAGCCCCAGCATTTT	CASSVTGVNQPQHF